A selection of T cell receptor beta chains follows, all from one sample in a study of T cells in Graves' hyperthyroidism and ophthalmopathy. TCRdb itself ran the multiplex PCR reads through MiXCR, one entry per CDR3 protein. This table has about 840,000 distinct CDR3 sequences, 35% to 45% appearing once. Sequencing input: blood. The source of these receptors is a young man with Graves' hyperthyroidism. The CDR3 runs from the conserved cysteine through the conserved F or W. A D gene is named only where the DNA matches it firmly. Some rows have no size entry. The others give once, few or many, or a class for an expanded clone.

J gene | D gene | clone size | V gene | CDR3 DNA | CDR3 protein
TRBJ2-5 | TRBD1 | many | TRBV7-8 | TGTGCCAGCAGCTTAGCCGGGGGACAGGGGGAGACCCAGTACTTC | CASSLAGGQGETQYF
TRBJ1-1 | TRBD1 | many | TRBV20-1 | TGCAGTGCCCGACAGGGGAGGACTGAAGCTTTCTTT | CSARQGRTEAFF
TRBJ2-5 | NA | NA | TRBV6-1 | TGTGCCAGCAGTGGAGAGGGGACCCAGTACTTC | CASSGEGTQYF
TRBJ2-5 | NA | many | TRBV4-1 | TGCGCCAGCAGCCCCACGGTAGCGAGGGAGACCCAGTACTTC | CASSPTVARETQYF
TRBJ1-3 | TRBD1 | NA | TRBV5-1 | TGCGCCAGCAGCCGCTCGACAGGGAGCTCTGGAAACACCATATATTTT | CASSRSTGSSGNTIYF
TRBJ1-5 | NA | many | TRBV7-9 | TGTGCCAGCAGCTTAGCACCTCCCCAGCCCCAGCATTTT | CASSLAPPQPQHF
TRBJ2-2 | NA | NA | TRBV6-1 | TGTGCCAGCAGTGAGAAAGCAACCGGGGAGCTGTTTTTT | CASSEKATGELFF
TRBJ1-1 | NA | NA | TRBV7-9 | TGTGCCAGCAGCTTGGTTGGGGGGAAGCAGAACACTGAAGCTTTCTTT | CASSLVGGKQNTEAFF
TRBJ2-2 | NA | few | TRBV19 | TGTGCCAGTACCATAGGGAGTCCCGGGGAGCTGTTTTTT | CASTIGSPGELFF
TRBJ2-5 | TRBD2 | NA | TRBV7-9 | TGTGCCAGCAGGGAGGGGATGACTAGCGGGAGTGGGACCCAGTACTTC | CASREGMTSGSGTQYF
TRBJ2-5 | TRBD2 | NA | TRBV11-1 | TGTGCCAGCAGCGGAGTCGGGGGGGTCGAAGAGACCCAGTACTTC | CASSGVGGVEETQYF
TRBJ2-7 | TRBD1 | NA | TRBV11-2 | TGTGCCAGCAGCTTAGATCAGGGGGCAGTCTACGAGCAGTACTTC | CASSLDQGAVYEQYF
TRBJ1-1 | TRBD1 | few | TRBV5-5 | TGTGCCAGCAGCTTGGGAGGGACAGGGATCGACCTCTTCGACTTT | CASSLGGTGIDLFDF
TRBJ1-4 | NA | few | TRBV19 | TGTGCCAGTAGTATATGGATCTCAACTAATGAAAAACTGTTTTTT | CASSIWISTNEKLFF
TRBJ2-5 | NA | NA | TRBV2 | TGTGCCAGCAGTTACCCTCCCGTCGCACAGGAAGCGGCTCAAGAGACCCAGTACTTC | CASSYPPVAQEAAQETQYF
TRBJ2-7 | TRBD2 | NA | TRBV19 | TGTGCCAGTAGCCAGGGACGGGGGGAGTACGAGCAGTACTTC | CASSQGRGEYEQYF
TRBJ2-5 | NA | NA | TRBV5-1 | TGCGCCAGCAGCGTTACTAGTGGGGTGGAGACCCAGTACTTC | CASSVTSGVETQYF
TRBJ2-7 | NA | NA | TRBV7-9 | TGTGCCAGCAGCTCATCGGCGGGGGCCGGGGGGTTGAGGGAGCAGTACTTC | CASSSSAGAGGLREQYF
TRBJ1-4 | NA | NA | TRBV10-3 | TGTGCCATCAGTGAGTACAGTGAACTGTTTTTT | CAISEYSELFF
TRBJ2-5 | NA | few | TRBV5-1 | TGCGCCAGCAGCCTTTCGGATGGTTGGACCCAGTACTTC | CASSLSDGWTQYF
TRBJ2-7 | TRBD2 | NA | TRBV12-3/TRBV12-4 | TGTGCCAGCTGTTCGAGCGGGGGACCCTACGAGCAGTACTTC | CASCSSGGPYEQYF
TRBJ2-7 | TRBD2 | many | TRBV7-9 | TGTGCCAGCAGCGTAACTAGCGGGGGAACCTACGAGCAGTACTTC | CASSVTSGGTYEQYF
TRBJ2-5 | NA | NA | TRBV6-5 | TGTGCCAGCAGTCCCGCGGCCGGGGCAGAGGAGACCCAGTACTTC | CASSPAAGAEETQYF